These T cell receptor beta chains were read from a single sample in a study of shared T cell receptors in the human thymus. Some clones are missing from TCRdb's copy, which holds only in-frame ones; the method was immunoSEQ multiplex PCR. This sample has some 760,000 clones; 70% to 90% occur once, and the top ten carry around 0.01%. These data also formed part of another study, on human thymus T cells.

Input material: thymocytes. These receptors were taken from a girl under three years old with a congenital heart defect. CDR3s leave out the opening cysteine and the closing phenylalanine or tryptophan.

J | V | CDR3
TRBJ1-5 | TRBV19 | ASKGTGFTSSNQPQH
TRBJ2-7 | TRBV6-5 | ASSYSGGWGEQY
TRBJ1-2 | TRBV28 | ASRRASGYGYT
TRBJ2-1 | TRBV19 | ASSITHLAGSYNEQF
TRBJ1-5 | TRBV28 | ASSFQDTSSNQPQH
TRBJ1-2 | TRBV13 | ASSFTGKGVYGYT
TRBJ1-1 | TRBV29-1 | SVADGQGAWNTEAF
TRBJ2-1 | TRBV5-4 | ASSLGASRENNEQF
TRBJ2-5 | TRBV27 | ASSLPVLQGASQETQY
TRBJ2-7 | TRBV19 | ASSKNPGTPSYEQY
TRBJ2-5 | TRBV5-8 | ASSFKYLSGAGETQY
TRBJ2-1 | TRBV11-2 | ASSPSAVPYNEQF
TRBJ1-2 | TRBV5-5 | ASSPED
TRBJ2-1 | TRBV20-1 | SAYSYNEQF
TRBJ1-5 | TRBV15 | ATSRAPGPAVQPQH
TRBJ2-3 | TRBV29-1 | SVELEGQGTDTQY
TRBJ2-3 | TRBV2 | ASSKRREEESDTQY
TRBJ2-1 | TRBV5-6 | ASSLGSGSYNEQF
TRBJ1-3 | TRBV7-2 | ASSPPTGISGNTIY
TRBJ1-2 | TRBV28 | ASSPRGGNYGYT
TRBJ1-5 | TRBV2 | ASSRTGGFTYSNQPQH
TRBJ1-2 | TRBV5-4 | ASSLATGGCFYGYT
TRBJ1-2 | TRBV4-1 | ASSHSLLRGGYGYT
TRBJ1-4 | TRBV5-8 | ASSFSPRKAGTNEKLF
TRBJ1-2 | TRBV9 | ASSVLQLPNYGYT
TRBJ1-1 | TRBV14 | ASSPRTLNTEAF
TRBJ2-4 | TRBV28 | ASSLRVDIQY
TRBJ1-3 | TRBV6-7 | ASSYLGWGGSGNTIY
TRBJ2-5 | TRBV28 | ASRCFQGQGKTQY
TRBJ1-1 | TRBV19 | ASSPSLNTEAF